The 9 T cell receptor beta chains below all came from one sample that was sequenced in a study of T cell clonality in common variable immunodeficiency. Only in-frame clones appear in the TCRdb table, and some are missing; sequencing was by immunoSEQ multiplex PCR. This repertoire holds under 45,000 clones, and none appear only once. Source material: peripheral blood mononuclear cells. These receptors originate from a person aged 18 to 75 in good health.

The CDR3 sequence is CSALGASGSKAEQYF. CDR3 DNA (partial): TGCAGTGCTCTCGGGGCTAGCGGGAGTAAGGCCGAG. The chain uses TRBV20-1 and TRBJ2-7; 10 nucleotides agree with TRBD2. Coverage ceases 3 residues before the CDR3 finishes, and the germline J gene fills in the end. V shed 5 bases and J 6 bases; nucleotides not matched to a gene: 13. Germline CDR1 is DFQATT and CDR2 is SNEGSKA (reference sequence). The CDR3 runs 15 residues.

By sample share, this clone is medium-sized. CDR3 DNA, as far as it was read: TGCAGTGCTAGAGAAAGACAGGGGGCTTCCTACGAG. Its protein product is CSARERQGASYE. The whole CDR3 protein reads CSARERQGASYEQYF. This sequence joins TRBV20-1 and TRBJ2-7; 10 nucleotides line up with TRBD1. The read stops 3 residues short of the end of the CDR3; the missing end is completed from the germline J gene. Germline V CDR1 and CDR2: DFQATT, SNEGSKA (reference sequence). The CDR3 runs to 15 residues. Trimming at V came to 0 bases and at J to 1 base, leaving 3 bases not matched to a gene.

This clone showed up just a few times. CDR3 DNA (partial): TGTGCCAGCAGTTTTACTGGCGGGATTGATCCC. Amino acids: CASSFTGGIDP. The whole CDR3 is CASSFTGGIDPYTF. The chain joins TRBV6-2 or TRBV6-3 to TRBJ1-2; D is uncertain. The CDR3 is cut off 3 residues early in the read; its end comes from the germline J gene. The CDR3 totals 14 residues. Per the germline V gene, CDR1 is MNHEY and CDR2 is SVGEGT.

This clone was detected many times. The CDR3 end falls 3 residues outside the read, so it is completed with the germline J gene. The chain uses TRBV19 and TRBJ2-2; D not resolved. Trimming took off 7 bases at V and 1 base at J, with 4 bases between the two ends. CDR1 LNHDA and CDR2 SQIVND come from the germline V gene (reference sequence). The CDR3 covers 12 residues. CDR3 residues: CASNQNTGELFF. CDR3 DNA, as far as it was read: TGTGCCAGTAATCAGAACACCGGGGAG.

This clone was counted ten times or more. The CDR3 extends 3 residues past the end of the read, so its final part is completed from the germline J gene. The chain couples TRBV6-4 to TRBJ2-2; 7 bases line up with TRBD1. V lost 4 bases, J lost 5 bases, and 7 bases stayed unmatched. Per the germline V gene, CDR1 is MRHNA and CDR2 is SNTAGT. The CDR3 is made up of 15 amino acids. CDR3 DNA, as far as it was read: TGTGCCAGCAGTGTTTCGGGACAGATAACCGGGGAG. Protein product: CASSVSGQITGE. The full CDR3 reads CASSVSGQITGELFF.

A remark on this clone: The sequence runs out 3 residues before the end of the CDR3; the remainder is reconstructed from the germline J gene. The gene calls are TRBV5-6 and TRBJ2-3; perhaps TRBD1 as D (6 bases). Germline CDR1 and CDR2: SGHDT and YYEEEE. The CDR3 runs 14 residues. CDR3 DNA, as far as it was read: TGTGCCAGCAGCTTGGACAGGGTTTTGGAGACG. This translates into CASSLDRVLET. The full CDR3 is CASSLDRVLETQYF.

This clone appeared a few times. A far more abundant clone sits one base away, making this likely a read error. From the germline J gene comes the end of the CDR3, since the read stops 3 residues before it. The genes are TRBV6-1 and TRBJ2-2; TRBD1 matches 7 bases. Germline V gives CDR1 MNHNS, CDR2 SASEGT. This CDR3 comprises 15 residues. The part of the CDR3 DNA that was read is TGTGCCAGCAGGGAAGGGACAGCGGAGTCCTACGAG. This sequence encodes CASREGTAESYE. Given in full, the CDR3 is CASREGTAESYELFF.

This clone has at least ten counts. The read ends 3 residues early relative to the CDR3; the germline J gene fills the gap. This sequence joins TRBV2 and TRBJ2-5; D uncertain. V lost 7 bases and J 5 bases, leaving 14 bases between the germline ends. Germline V gene data show CDR1 as SNHLY and CDR2 as FYNNEI. CDR3 length: 13 residues. The CDR3 here is CASTAGSYETQYF. The DNA read from the CDR3 is TGTGCCAGCACCGCCGGTAGTTACGAGACC.

The table lists this clone with many counts. The read comes to an end 3 residues before the CDR3 does, leaving the germline J gene to fill in the end. The V and J genes are TRBV2 and TRBJ1-5; a possible D gene is TRBD1 (6 bases). V shed 4 bases and J shed 7 bases, with 17 bases lying between them. This CDR3 has 15 amino acids. Per germline, CDR1 SNHLY and CDR2 FYNNEI. The sequenced CDR3 bases are TGTGCCAGCAGTGGGGAAACGGGGGGCGGGCAGCCC. It codes for CASSGETGGGQP. The CDR3 as a whole reads CASSGETGGGQPQHF.